The 15 T cell receptor beta chains listed next were all sequenced from one sample in a study of neoadjuvant anti-PD-1 for oral cavity cancer. Produced via immunoSEQ multiplex PCR; TCRdb's table is partial and in-frame only. The table shows 84,000 or so clones, with about four fifths occurring only once. Sequencing used PBMCs, obtained before nivolumab (anti-PD-1) treatment. The receptors come from a person between 35 and 79 years old with oral cavity squamous cell carcinoma.

The DNA of the CDR3 is TGCGCCAGCAGGTCCGAGGCGCACGGAGAGCAGTTCTTC. Its translation is CASRSEAHGEQFF. V usage is TRBV5-1 and J usage is TRBJ2-1; no firm D call. Germline-derived CDR1 and CDR2 are SGHRS and YFSETQ. This CDR3 spans 13 amino acids. V was pared by 5 bases and J by 10 bases, with 16 bases between.

This chain connects TRBV30 to TRBJ2-4, with D perhaps TRBD2 (5 bases). The V gene's germline CDR1 is GTSNPN and CDR2 SVGIG (reference sequence). Trimming stripped 0 bases from V and 0 bases from J, with 15 bases between. This CDR3 contains 17 residues. CDR3 residues: CAWSVPRQLVAKNIQYF. The CDR3 DNA is TGTGCCTGGAGTGTACCTCGACAACTAGTAGCCAAAAACATTCAGTACTTC.

The chain recombines TRBV2 with TRBJ2-1, with a weak D call TRBD1 (6 bases). Deletions cut 6 bases from V and 6 bases from J, with 12 bases between. CDR1 is SNHLY and CDR2 is FYNNEI in the germline V gene. This CDR3 comprises 13 residues. The chain's CDR3 is CASRPTGINEQFF. CDR3 sequence (DNA): TGTGCCAGCAGACCAACAGGGATCAATGAGCAGTTCTTC.

The chain recombines TRBV29-1 with TRBJ2-1, with 9 positions matching TRBD2. The CDR3 has 17 amino acids. In germline, CDR1 is SQVTM, CDR2 ANQGSEA. V lost 1 base and J lost 1; bases outside the gene matches: 8. This CDR3 reads CSVEGSSGTSSYNEQFF. In DNA form, the CDR3 reads TGCAGCGTTGAAGGTTCTAGCGGGACCTCGTCCTACAATGAGCAGTTCTTC.

The chain combines TRBV6-5 with TRBJ2-2, with D perhaps TRBD1 or TRBD2 (5 bases each). The CDR3 runs to 15 residues. Between the trimmed V and J ends, which lost 7 bases and 1 base, there was a span of 13 bases. Per germline, CDR1 MNHEY and CDR2 SVGAGI. The CDR3 DNA reads TGTGCCAGCATCTCCGGGACGGGGAACACCGGGGAGCTGTTTTTT. Translating it yields CASISGTGNTGELFF.

CDR3 region: CASSYSGDEKLFF. CDR3 sequence (DNA): TGTGCCAGCAGTTACTCAGGTGATGAAAAACTGTTTTTT. J is TRBJ1-4 and V is TRBV6-5; D gene unclear. Germline CDR1 MNHEY, CDR2 SVGAGI. The CDR3 length is 13 residues. Trimming took 0 bases from V and 6 from J, leaving 5 bases between them.

The chain has TRBV6-6 and TRBJ1-3; D is undetermined. Trimming removed 8 bases at V and 8 bases at J, with 13 bases between. The CDR3 is 12 residues long. Germline CDR1 reads MNHNY; CDR2 reads SVGAGI (reference sequence). This CDR3 is CASAHPQDTIYF. The CDR3 nucleotides read TGTGCCAGCGCGCACCCGCAGGACACCATATATTTT.

The CDR3 region has the DNA TGTGCCAGCTCACCACCTACATCAGGGGGCGCGTATGGCTACACCTTC. Translation: CASSPPTSGGAYGYTF. The chain is built from TRBV18 and TRBJ1-2, with TRBD1 identical over 8 bases. The CDR3 spans 16 residues. Per germline, CDR1 KGHSH and CDR2 LQKENI. V gave up 0 bases and J gave up 5 bases; unmatched junction bases: 8.

The CDR3 DNA reads TGTGCCAGTAGTACCTTCTCTGGAAACACCATATATTTT. Its translation is CASSTFSGNTIYF. The V and J genes are TRBV19 and TRBJ1-3, with D unresolved. The CDR3 has 13 amino acids. Germline values: CDR1 LNHDA, CDR2 SQIVND (reference sequence). Deletions cut 4 bases from V and 0 bases from J, with 4 bases between.

This clone was recorded only once. The chain links TRBV10-3 to TRBJ1-1; maybe TRBD1 (5 bases). Germline lookup yields CDR1 ENHRY and CDR2 SYGVKD. V shed 3 bases and J shed 0 bases, with 5 bases lying between them. This CDR3 region has 13 residues. The CDR3 nucleotides are TGTGCCATCAGTGACAGGGTGAACACTGAAGCTTTCTTT. This codes for CAISDRVNTEAFF.

V gene TRBV28 combines with J gene TRBJ1-4; TRBD1 might be the D (5 bases). The germline V gene encodes CDR1 MDHEN and CDR2 SYDVKM. V was clipped by 7 bases and J by 7 bases, with 19 bases between them. The CDR3 consists of 15 residues. Written as DNA, the CDR3 is TGTGCCAGCACCCCCGTCTCGAGAAGGGGTGAAAAACTGTTTTTT. This codes for CASTPVSRRGEKLFF.

The genes are TRBV4-2 and TRBJ1-2; 10 bases align to TRBD1. The V gene's germline CDR1 is LGHNA and CDR2 YNFKEQ. After removal of 4 bases from V and 8 bases from J, the junction contained 7 bases not matched to a gene. The CDR3 runs to 14 residues. The CDR3 DNA sequence: TGTGCCAGCAGCCGATTAGGGACAGGGGAAGGCTACACCTTC. Translation: CASSRLGTGEGYTF.

Here the CDR3 DNA reads TGCGCCAGCAGTTGGGGAGGCGTCAGAGGGGCCAACGTCCTGACTTTC. Amino acids: CASSWGGVRGANVLTF. The gene calls are TRBV5-1 and TRBJ2-6, with D possibly matching TRBD2 (6 bases). Germline loops: CDR1 SGHRS, CDR2 YFSETQ. The CDR3 has 16 amino acids. The V gene lost 5 bases and the J gene lost 4 bases, with 16 bases spanning the gap.

The chain couples TRBV6-1 to TRBJ2-7; the D gene is possibly TRBD2 (5 bases). Trimming shortened V by 5 bases and J by 2 bases, and 13 bases separated the two germline ends. Germline CDR1 MNHNS, CDR2 SASEGT. The CDR3 covers 14 residues. The CDR3 DNA reads TGTGCCAGCAGTCTTCGGACTCTAGCCTACGAGCAGTACTTC. Translated, it gives CASSLRTLAYEQYF.

The chain carries TRBV27 and TRBJ1-1; possibly TRBD1 for D (6 bases). Germline lookup yields CDR1 MNHEY and CDR2 SMNVEV (reference sequence). This CDR3 comprises 13 residues. Trimming cost V 6 bases and J 5 bases, with 13 bases left between them. This chain's CDR3 is CASRTTGWTEAFF. The CDR3 DNA sequence: TGTGCCAGCAGGACTACAGGGTGGACTGAAGCTTTCTTT.